Each of the 27 T cell receptor beta chains below was sequenced from the same sample in a study of T-cell reconstitution after alpha-beta-depleted transplantation in children. The TCRbeta library was prepared with unique molecular identifiers. MiXCR was run by TCRdb on the PCR reads, yielding one entry per CDR3 protein. The repertoire holds roughly 300,000 distinct CDR3 sequences, with around 10% as singletons. Here the sequenced sample was PBMCs from the stem cell graft donor, taken from the stem cell graft. These receptor sequences come from a human donor who donated a stem cell graft to a child with acute lymphoblastic leukemia.

This clonotype was observed a handful of times. The chain is built from TRBV7-9 and TRBJ2-7; maybe TRBD1 (8 bases). Germline V gives CDR1 SEHNR, CDR2 FQNEAQ (reference sequence). The V and J ends lost 4 bases and 1 base respectively, with 17 bases between them. The CDR3 loop spans 16 amino acids. CDR3 loop: CASSSHGGTGSYEQYF. The CDR3 nucleotides are TGTGCCAGCAGCTCCCACGGGGGGACAGGTTCCTACGAGCAGTACTTC.

This clonotype has a handful of counts. This chain connects TRBV4-3 to TRBJ2-5; D ambiguous. Per germline, CDR1 LGHNA and CDR2 YSLEER. Trimming removed 0 bases from V and 2 bases from J, with 16 bases in between. The CDR3 is 17 amino acids. This CDR3 is CASSQDLYPDLQETQYF. CDR3 coding DNA: TGCGCCAGCAGCCAAGATCTCTACCCCGACTTGCAAGAGACCCAGTACTTC.

This clonotype turned up a few times. The chain couples TRBV7-2 to TRBJ2-3, with D tentatively TRBD2 (6 bases). Germline V lookup: CDR1 SGHTA, CDR2 FQGNSA. Trimming cost V 1 base and J 1 base, with 9 bases left between them. The CDR3 contains 15 residues. The CDR3 nucleotides read TGTGCCAGCAGCTTAGGACTAGAAGGCACAGATACGCAGTATTTT. It yields the protein CASSLGLEGTDTQYF.

This rearrangement joins TRBV9 to TRBJ1-4, with D unresolved. CDR3 length equals 15 residues. V lost 0 bases to trimming and J lost 6 bases, with 12 bases between them. Germline V gene data show CDR1 as SGDLS and CDR2 as YYNGEE. The CDR3 DNA follows: TGTGCCAGCAGCGTAGTTGGTGGAGTTGATGAAAAACTGTTTTTT. Translated, it gives CASSVVGGVDEKLFF. The full variable domain, with the rest looked up from reference TRBV9 and TRBJ1-4, is DSGVTQTPKHLITATGQRVTLRCSPRSGDLSVYWYQQSLDQGLQFLIQYYNGEERAKGNILERFSAQQFPDLHSELNLSSLELGDSALYFCASSVVGGVDEKLFFGSGTQLSVL.

This clonotype was observed a handful of times. The V gene is TRBV24-1, the J gene TRBJ2-1; D not certain. This CDR3 is 12 amino acids long. Trimming removed 0 bases from V and 6 bases from J, with 2 bases in between. The germline CDR1 and CDR2 sequences are KGHDR and SFDVKD. CDR3 region: CATSDLRNEQFF. The CDR3 bases are TGTGCCACCAGTGATTTGCGCAATGAGCAGTTCTTC.

This clonotype was picked up many times. The chain joins TRBV12-3 or TRBV12-4 to TRBJ2-7, with 11 bases matching TRBD2. V lost 1 base, J lost 5 bases, and 4 bases stayed unmatched. The CDR3 is made up of 15 amino acids. CDR3 coding DNA: TGTGCCAGCAGTTTAGTAGCGGGAGGGTTCGACGAGCAGTACTTC. Its translation is CASSLVAGGFDEQYF.

This clonotype has a count of ten or more. Here the CDR3 reads CASSVVGAEQETQYF. DNA for the CDR3: TGTGCCAGCAGCGTAGTAGGGGCTGAGCAAGAGACCCAGTACTTC. The V and J genes are TRBV9 and TRBJ2-5; perhaps TRBD1 as D (5 bases). Germline CDR1 SGDLS, CDR2 YYNGEE. V was shortened by 0 bases and J by 2 bases, with 11 bases between the two germline ends. This CDR3 is 15 amino acids long.

There are many counts of this clonotype. The chain links TRBV5-1 to TRBJ2-7; TRBD2 aligns across 10 bases. J lost 2 bases, V lost 3 bases, and 5 bases had no gene match. CDR1 and CDR2 from the germline V gene are SGHRS and YFSETQ. This CDR3 contains 15 residues. The DNA of the CDR3 is TGCGCCAGCAGCTGGACCGGGACTAGCGCCTACGAGCAGTACTTC. As protein: CASSWTGTSAYEQYF.

This clonotype was picked up many times. J is TRBJ2-2 and V is TRBV7-2; no firm D call. The CDR3 contains 14 residues. The V and J ends lost 0 bases and 5 bases respectively, with 7 bases between them. From germline, CDR1 is SGHTA and CDR2 FQGNSA. The CDR3 nucleotides are TGTGCCAGCAGCTTAGCGGGCCCTACCGGGGAGCTGTTTTTT. As protein: CASSLAGPTGELFF.

This clonotype was seen at least ten times. The V call is TRBV5-1, the J call TRBJ2-7; 8 bases align to TRBD1. This CDR3 spans 11 amino acids. CDR1 is SGHRS, CDR2 YFSETQ, per germline. The V gene end was trimmed by 8 bases and the J gene end by 3 bases; junction bases not matched to a gene: 1. The CDR3 region has the DNA TGCGCCAGTACAGGGGGCTACGAGCAGTACTTC. Amino acids: CASTGGYEQYF.

The chain uses TRBV25-1 and TRBJ2-7; 8 positions match TRBD2. The length of the CDR3 is 14 residues. In germline, CDR1 is MGHDK, CDR2 SYGVNS. V lost 6 bases, J lost 5 bases, and 9 bases stayed unmatched. CDR3 nucleotides: TGTGCCAGCAGCGGGAGGGAGGGGTCGGACGAGCAGTACTTC. As protein: CASSGREGSDEQYF.

This clonotype has more than one count but fewer than ten. The V call is TRBV20-1, the J call TRBJ2-1; 9 bases match TRBD2. CDR3 length: 15 residues. The ends lost 6 bases at V and 1 base at J; junction bases unmatched: 7. Germline V gene data show CDR1 as DFQATT and CDR2 as SNEGSKA (reference sequence). CDR3 nucleotides: TGCAGTGCGCGGGAGGGCCTTGAGTCCTACAATGAGCAGTTCTTC. Translated: CSAREGLESYNEQFF.

The chain has TRBV7-8 and TRBJ1-5, with D possibly being TRBD1 (6 bases). The CDR3 loop spans 15 amino acids. Germline lookup yields CDR1 SGHVS and CDR2 FQNEAQ. V lost 3 bases, J lost 7 bases, and 16 bases lay in between. CDR3 DNA: TGTGCCAGCAGCTTCGGTGGGGGCCCGGGGCAGCCCCAGCATTTT. This gives the protein CASSFGGGPGQPQHF.

This chain uses TRBV10-2 with TRBJ2-3; D gene ambiguous. This CDR3 has 13 residues. The germline V gene encodes CDR1 WSHSY and CDR2 SAAADI. Trimming took off 1 base at V and 4 bases at J, with 6 bases between the two ends. The DNA of the CDR3 is TGCGCCAGCAGTGAGTGGACCCCAGATACGCAGTATTTT. It encodes CASSEWTPDTQYF.

The rearrangement joins TRBV6-1 to TRBJ2-7; D could derive from TRBD1 or TRBD2 (6 bases each). This CDR3 region has 14 residues. V was clipped by 8 bases and J by 3 bases, with 17 bases between them. In germline, CDR1 is MNHNS, CDR2 SASEGT. The CDR3 loop reads CASYGGLGIYEQYF. The CDR3 DNA reads as TGTGCCAGCTACGGGGGCCTTGGGATCTACGAGCAGTACTTC.

The chain is built from TRBV7-9 and TRBJ2-3; D is tentatively TRBD1 or TRBD2 (5 bases each). The CDR3 covers 17 residues. Germline-derived CDR1 and CDR2 are SEHNR and FQNEAQ (reference sequence). Trimming took off 1 base at V and 2 bases at J, with 16 bases between the two ends. The chain's CDR3 is CASSLGTGTGLTDTQYF. The CDR3 coding sequence is TGTGCCAGCAGCTTAGGTACCGGGACGGGGCTCACAGATACGCAGTATTTT.

V is TRBV18 and J is TRBJ2-1; D is perhaps TRBD1 or TRBD2 (6 bases each). The CDR3 contains 17 residues. Between the trimmed V and J ends, which lost 2 bases and 2 bases, there was a span of 16 bases. Germline V gene data show CDR1 as KGHSH and CDR2 as LQKENI. The DNA for the CDR3 is TGTGCCAGCTCACCAAAGGGGGGAGAGGTTGCCTACAATGAGCAGTTCTTC. Protein sequence: CASSPKGGEVAYNEQFF.

V usage is TRBV20-1 and J usage is TRBJ2-7; 14 nucleotides match TRBD2. CDR3 length: 14 amino acids. The germline gives CDR1 DFQATT, CDR2 SNEGSKA (reference sequence). J lost 4 bases, V lost 5 bases, and 4 bases had no gene match. CDR3 amino acids: CSARGTSGSYEQYF. CDR3 bases: TGCAGTGCTCGTGGGACTAGCGGGAGTTACGAGCAGTACTTC.

The chain carries TRBV12-3 or TRBV12-4 and TRBJ2-2, with D possibly being TRBD2 (6 bases). Trimming stripped 9 bases from V and 4 bases from J, with 15 bases between. The CDR3 covers 14 residues. The CDR3 DNA follows: TGTGCCAGTAGACGGGAGAGGGTCACCGGGGAGCTGTTTTTT. This translates into CASRRERVTGELFF.

J is TRBJ2-5 and V is TRBV5-1, with 13 positions matching TRBD2. There are 16 residues in the CDR3. Looked up from germline, CDR1 is SGHRS and CDR2 is YFSETQ. With 3 bases clipped from V and 0 bases from J, the junction kept 2 bases outside the gene matches. CDR3 in DNA: TGCGCCAGCAGCTGGGGACTAGCGGGGTACCAAGAGACCCAGTACTTC. Protein product: CASSWGLAGYQETQYF. The full variable domain, rest sourced from reference TRBV5-1 and TRBJ2-5, is KAGVTQTPRYLIKTRGQQVTLSCSPISGHRSVSWYQQTPGQGLQFLFEYFSETQRNKGNFPGRFSGRQFSNSRSEMNVSTLELGDSALYLCASSWGLAGYQETQYFGPGTRLLVL.

This clonotype was found many times. The rearrangement uses TRBV7-2 and TRBJ2-7; D possibly corresponds to TRBD2 (5 bases). CDR1 is SGHTA and CDR2 is FQGNSA in the germline V gene. V lost 1 base and J lost 7, with 14 bases in between. This CDR3 is 14 amino acids long. CDR3 in DNA: TGTGCCAGCAGCTTAGGCCCGGGAAGCAAAGAGCAGTACTTC. Residues: CASSLGPGSKEQYF. Complete variable domain (other parts from reference TRBV7-2 and TRBJ2-7): GAGVSQSPSNKVTEKGKDVELRCDPISGHTALYWYRQSLGQGLEFLIYFQGNSAPDKSGLPSDRFSAERTGGSVSTLTIQRTQQEDSAVYLCASSLGPGSKEQYFGPGTRLTVT.

This clonotype was detected a few times. This CDR3 reads CSAEGLGNEQFF. As DNA, the CDR3 is TGCAGTGCTGAAGGGTTAGGCAATGAGCAGTTCTTC. The chain is built from TRBV20-1 and TRBJ2-1; no clear D. The germline V gene has CDR1 DFQATT and CDR2 SNEGSKA (reference sequence). The germline V and J ends were trimmed by 5 bases and 6 bases, with 11 bases remaining between them. This CDR3 contains 12 residues.

This clonotype has just a few counts. The chain uses TRBV7-9 and TRBJ2-1, with 8 bases fitting TRBD2. Germline CDR1 reads SEHNR; CDR2 reads FQNEAQ (reference sequence). This CDR3 comprises 15 residues. V lost 5 bases to trimming and J lost 7 bases; unmatched junction nucleotides: 10. The CDR3 protein is CASSNSGTRKNEQFF. In nucleotides, the CDR3 is TGTGCCAGCAGCAACTCCGGGACTAGGAAAAATGAGCAGTTCTTC.

The chain combines TRBV11-2 with TRBJ2-5; unclear D gene. This CDR3 spans 13 amino acids. V lost 0 bases to trimming and J lost 7 bases, with 9 bases between them. From germline, CDR1 is SGHAT and CDR2 FQNNGV. CDR3 loop: CASSLELEVTQYF. In DNA, the CDR3 is TGTGCCAGCAGCTTAGAGTTAGAAGTGACCCAGTACTTC.

V usage is TRBV20-1 and J usage is TRBJ1-5; D remains unclear. V was pared by 3 bases and J by 9 bases, with 15 bases between. Germline lookup yields CDR1 DFQATT and CDR2 SNEGSKA (reference sequence). The CDR3 runs 13 residues. CDR3 coding DNA: TGCAGTGCTAGGGATGGGTCGATAGGGCCCCAGCATTTT. This sequence encodes CSARDGSIGPQHF.

The chain employs TRBV25-1 and TRBJ2-7; TRBD1 aligns across 10 bases. Germline V lookup: CDR1 MGHDK, CDR2 SYGVNS. The CDR3 extends over 14 amino acids. V trimming: 8 bases; J trimming: 1 base; junction bases outside the gene matches: 5. CDR3 nucleotide sequence: TGTGCCAGCCGCCGGGACAGGGGTTCCTACGAGCAGTACTTC. It translates to CASRRDRGSYEQYF.

This clonotype was recorded at least ten times. CDR3 sequence reads: CASSLQGANTDTQYF. The CDR3, as DNA: TGCGCCAGCAGCTTACAGGGGGCAAACACAGATACGCAGTATTTT. The chain recombines TRBV5-1 with TRBJ2-3; the match to TRBD1 covers 9 bases. The CDR3 consists of 15 residues. J gave up 2 bases and V 2 bases, and 3 bases lay outside the gene matches. Germline CDR1 is SGHRS and CDR2 is YFSETQ. Full variable domain (rest looked up from reference TRBV5-1 and TRBJ2-3): KAGVTQTPRYLIKTRGQQVTLSCSPISGHRSVSWYQQTPGQGLQFLFEYFSETQRNKGNFPGRFSGRQFSNSRSEMNVSTLELGDSALYLCASSLQGANTDTQYFGPGTRLTVL.